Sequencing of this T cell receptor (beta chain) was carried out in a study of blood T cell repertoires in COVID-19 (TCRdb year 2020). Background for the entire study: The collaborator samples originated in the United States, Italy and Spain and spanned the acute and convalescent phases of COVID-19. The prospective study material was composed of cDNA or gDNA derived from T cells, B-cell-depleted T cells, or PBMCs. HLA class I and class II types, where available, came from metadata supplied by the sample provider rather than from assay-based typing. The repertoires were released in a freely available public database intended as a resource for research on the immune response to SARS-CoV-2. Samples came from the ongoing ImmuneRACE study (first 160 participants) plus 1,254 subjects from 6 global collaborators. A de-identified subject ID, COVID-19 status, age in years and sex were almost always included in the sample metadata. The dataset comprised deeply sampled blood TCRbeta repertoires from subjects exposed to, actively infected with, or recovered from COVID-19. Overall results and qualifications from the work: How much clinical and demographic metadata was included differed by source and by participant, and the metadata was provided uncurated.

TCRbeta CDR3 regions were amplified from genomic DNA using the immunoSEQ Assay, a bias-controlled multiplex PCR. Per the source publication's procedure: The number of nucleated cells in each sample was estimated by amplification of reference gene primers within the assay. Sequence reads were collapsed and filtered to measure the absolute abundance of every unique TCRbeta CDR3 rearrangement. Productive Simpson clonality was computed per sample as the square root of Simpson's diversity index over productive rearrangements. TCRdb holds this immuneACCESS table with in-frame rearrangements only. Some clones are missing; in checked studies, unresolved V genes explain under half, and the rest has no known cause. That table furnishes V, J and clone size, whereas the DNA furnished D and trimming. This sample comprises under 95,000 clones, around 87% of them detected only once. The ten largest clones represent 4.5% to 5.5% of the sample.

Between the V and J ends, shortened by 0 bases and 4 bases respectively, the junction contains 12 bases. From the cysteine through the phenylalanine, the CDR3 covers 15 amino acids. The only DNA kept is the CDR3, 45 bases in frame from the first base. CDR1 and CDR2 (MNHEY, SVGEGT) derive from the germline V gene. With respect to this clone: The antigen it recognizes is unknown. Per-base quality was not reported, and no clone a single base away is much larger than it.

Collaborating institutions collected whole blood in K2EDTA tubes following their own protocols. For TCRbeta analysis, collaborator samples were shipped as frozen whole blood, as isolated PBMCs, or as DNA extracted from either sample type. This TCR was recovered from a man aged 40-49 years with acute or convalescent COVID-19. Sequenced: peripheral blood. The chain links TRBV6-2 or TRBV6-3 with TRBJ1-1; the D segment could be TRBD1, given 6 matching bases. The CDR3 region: CASSYSGGEITEAFF. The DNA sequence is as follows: TGTGCCAGCAGTTACTCAGGGGGGGAGATCACTGAAGCTTTCTTT.